This entry concerns a single TCR beta chain. The sample holds one count of this clone. Its antigen target is currently unknown. Per-nucleotide qualities are absent, and no much larger clonotype sits a single base away. The sample originates from a study of T cell responses to AZD1222 COVID-19 vaccine (dated by TCRdb to the early 2020s). For context, the study as a whole: A total of over 230 trial participants underwent TCR sequencing, of whom some 200 had received two doses of AZD1222 and some 25 had received two doses of the MenACWY control vaccine. Trial participants were enrolled into age subgroups of 18-55, 56-69 and 70-plus years, which contained about 150, 28 and 57 TCR-sequenced participants, respectively. The study at large found these results: Participants were mostly white British, with more females than males. The authors suggested clonal diversity may have been underestimated. After two AZD1222 doses, both the breadth and the depth of spike-specific TCRs were significantly higher than at day 0 and than in MenACWY recipients. Because no day 14 peak-response samples were available, repertoires were characterized only after the peak T cell response. The 56-69-year group was small, and its depth increase did not reach significance, likely because of low power. Nearly half of unique spike-specific TCRs reportedly recognized epitopes outside regions mutated in the B.1.351 and B.1.1.7 variants. Conclusions about previously exposed vaccinees were limited because only five to seven AZD1222 recipients were SARS-CoV-2 seropositive at baseline. Vaccine-associated CD4 TCRs spanned the whole spike protein, with dominant responses in regions 160-218 and 743-854.

The CDR1 and CDR2 encoded by the germline V gene are SGHTA and FQGTGA. The CDR3 starts with the cysteine, ends with the phenylalanine, and has 16 residues. Only the CDR3 region is kept as DNA, spanning 48 bases read in frame from base 1. Germline trimming: 2 bases from V, 4 bases from J; junction bases outside gene matches: 4. The CDR3 regions of human TCRbeta chains were subjected to immunosequencing. On the authors' methods: Repertoire TCRs were checked for matches against a reference library of SARS-CoV-2-specific TCRs that had been generated using the MIRA antigen-specificity platform. Breadth was defined as the fraction of unique TCRs that were SARS-CoV-2-associated. Depth was defined as the fraction of total T cells that were SARS-CoV-2-associated. Each spike-specific TCR was assigned to its reactive spike region and to a CD4 or CD8 class using the MIRA data. Log10-transformed breadth and depth values were compared by one-way ANOVA with Sidak's multiple comparisons tests. TCRdb mirrors the immuneACCESS table, restricted to in-frame sequences. Some clones are absent from its copies; in checked studies, under half trace to an unresolved V gene, and the reason for the others is unknown. V, J and clone size derive from that table, while D and trimming were established from the DNA sequence. Present in this sample are 90,000 to 100,000 clones, roughly 84% of which were seen just once. 12% to 15% of the sample belongs to the ten largest clones.

The label giving this sample's time point can be read as: about 28 days (+/-7) after the second vaccine dose. AZD1222 recipients given second doses at about 4 weeks or at about 12 weeks were pooled, since spike-specific TCR depth and breadth were not found to differ between the two schedules. Samples from vaccinated people were obtained from the UK trials COV001 and COV002, which included a single-blind randomized controlled phase 2/3 trial of AZD1222 (ChAdOx1 nCoV-19) in healthy adults. For TCRbeta chain sequencing, PBMC samples were collected from trial participants at day 0 and at day 28 after the second dose.

The receptor's source is an adult who received the AZD1222 COVID-19 vaccine. The sequence joins TRBV7-3 to TRBJ2-3, with 12 bases matching TRBD2. This specimen was peripheral blood, taken 28 days after the second AZD1222 dose. This receptor has the CDR3 CASSLLSSGGADTQYF. DNA sequence: TGTGCCAGCAGCTTATTGTCTAGCGGGGGGGCAGATACGCAGTATTTT.